This T cell receptor beta chain was captured in a study of cytomegalovirus exposure and HLA in healthy donors. Turning to this clone: The antigen is unknown.

Healthy bone marrow donors made up the donor group. Regarding the study as a whole: Sequences of the TCR beta chain were said to predict the HLA-A and HLA-B alleles of most subjects accurately. An apparent linkage of common viral pathogens to several of the most significant clusters emerged in a later analysis.

Use of 60 Vbeta and 13 Jbeta primers characterized the PCR. Sequencing was performed with immunoSEQ multiplex PCR; in TCRdb, only in-frame clones are kept and a portion is missing. The sample yields approximately 91,000 clones, 60% to 75% seen once. This sequence was found in a female donor in good health and CMV-seronegative. Sequences were obtained from PBMCs.

CDR3 sequence: CASSSDRDFNYGYTF. The CDR3 DNA reads as TGTGCCAGCAGTTCTGACAGGGACTTTAACTATGGCTACACCTTC. The chain combines TRBV6-5 with TRBJ1-2; 7 bases are a match to TRBD1. The length of the CDR3 is 15 residues. Losses at the gene ends were 4 bases for V and 1 base for J; bases not matched to a gene: 6. Germline V gene sequence: CDR1 MNHEY, CDR2 SVGAGI.